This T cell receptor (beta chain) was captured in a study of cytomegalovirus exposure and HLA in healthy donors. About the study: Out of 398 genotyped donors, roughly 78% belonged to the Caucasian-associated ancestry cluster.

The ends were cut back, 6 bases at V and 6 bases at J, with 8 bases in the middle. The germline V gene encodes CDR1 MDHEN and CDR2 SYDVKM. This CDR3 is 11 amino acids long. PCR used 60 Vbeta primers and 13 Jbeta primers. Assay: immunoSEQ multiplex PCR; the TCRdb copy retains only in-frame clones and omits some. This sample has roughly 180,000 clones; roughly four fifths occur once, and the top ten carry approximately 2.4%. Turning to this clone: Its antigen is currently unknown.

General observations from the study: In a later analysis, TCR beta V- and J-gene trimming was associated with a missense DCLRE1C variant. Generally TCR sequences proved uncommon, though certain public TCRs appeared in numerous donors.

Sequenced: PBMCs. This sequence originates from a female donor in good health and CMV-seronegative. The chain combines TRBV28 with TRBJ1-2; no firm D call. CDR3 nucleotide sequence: TGTGCCAGCAGGGACGGGAATGGCTACACCTTC. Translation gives CASRDGNGYTF.